One sample yielded the 17 T cell receptor beta chains listed below, sequenced in a study of cytomegalovirus exposure and HLA in healthy donors (dated by TCRdb to 2016 to 2017). To prepare the library, the immunoSEQ multiplex PCR assay was applied. In its TCRdb copy, this immuneACCESS table keeps in-frame sequences only and misses some clones. Where compared with another copy, unresolved V genes explain less than half of these, and the others have no known cause. The sample table records over 150,000 clones; about 88% of these occur just once. More than 2% of the sample comes from the top ten. Specimen: PBMCs. The receptor set was obtained from a woman between 18 and 29 years old in good health and CMV-seronegative.

This clone was recorded once. The V call is TRBV27, the J call TRBJ1-4; 7 bases are shared with TRBD1. Germline CDR1 and CDR2: MNHEY and SMNVEV (reference sequence). With V trimmed by 3 bases and J by 7 bases, 5 bases remained unmatched. The CDR3 consists of 14 residues. CDR3 amino acids: CASSLAGGSEKLFF. The DNA for the CDR3 is TGTGCCAGCAGTTTGGCAGGGGGGAGTGAAAAACTGTTTTTT.

Here the CDR3 DNA reads TGTGCCAGCAGCTTTACAGGGGTGGCTGGAAACACCATATATTTT. It is translated as CASSFTGVAGNTIYF. This rearrangement joins TRBV7-3 to TRBJ1-3; 7 bases match TRBD1. This CDR3 spans 15 amino acids. Germline values: CDR1 SGHTA, CDR2 FQGTGA. With 3 bases clipped from V and 2 bases from J, the junction kept 4 bases outside the gene matches.

The chain employs TRBV19 and TRBJ2-3; D call uncertain. Germline CDR1 and CDR2: LNHDA and SQIVND (reference sequence). Trimming cost V 8 bases and J 5 bases, with 5 bases left between them. CDR3 size: 10 residues. CDR3 sequence (DNA): TGTGCCAGTTCCCTAGATACGCAGTATTTT. As protein: CASSLDTQYF. The entire variable domain, with the rest obtained from reference TRBV19 and TRBJ2-3, is as follows: DGGITQSPKYLFRKEGQNVTLSCEQNLNHDAMYWYRQDPGQGLRLIYYSQIVNDFQKGDIAEGYSVSREKKESFPLTVTSAQKNPTAFYLCASSLDTQYFGPGTRLTVL.

The chain joins TRBV30 to TRBJ2-7, with 8 bases lining up with TRBD1. The J segment lost 3 bases and the V segment lost 3 bases, leaving 7 bases of the junction unmatched. This CDR3 spans 14 amino acids. CDR1 is GTSNPN and CDR2 is SVGIG in the germline V gene (reference sequence). DNA for the CDR3: TGTGCCTGGAGGCACAGGGGGAACCGCTACGAGCAGTACTTC. Amino acids: CAWRHRGNRYEQYF.

The rearrangement uses TRBV14 and TRBJ1-1, with D maybe TRBD1 (6 bases). The V and J ends lost 5 bases and 8 bases respectively, with 15 bases between them. The germline CDR1 and CDR2 sequences are SGHDN and FVKESK. CDR3 size: 13 residues. The CDR3 here is CASSSRGSMEAFF. CDR3 nucleotide sequence: TGTGCCAGCAGCTCCAGGGGAAGTATGGAAGCTTTCTTT.

The rearrangement links TRBV11-2 to TRBJ2-5; 8 bases line up with TRBD1. This CDR3 spans 15 amino acids. Germline loops: CDR1 SGHAT, CDR2 FQNNGV. V was pared by 5 bases and J by 4 bases, with 9 bases of the junction left unmatched. The CDR3 nucleotides read TGTGCCAGCAGCCGCGCCAGGGGGCCTCTAGAGACCCAGTACTTC. It translates to CASSRARGPLETQYF.

The rearrangement joins TRBV5-5 to TRBJ2-1; D may be TRBD1 (5 bases). V lost 2 bases to trimming and J lost 6 bases, with 9 bases between them. The CDR3 totals 13 residues. CDR1 is SGHKS and CDR2 is YYEKEE in the germline V gene (reference sequence). CDR3 region: CASSLPRANEQFF. For the CDR3, the DNA is TGTGCCAGCAGCTTACCCAGGGCCAATGAGCAGTTCTTC.

This chain joins TRBV4-3 and TRBJ2-7; D uncertain. The CDR3 covers 14 residues. Germline CDR1 and CDR2: LGHNA and YSLEER. V lost 1 base, J lost 3 bases, and 10 bases lay in between. CDR3 residues: CASSQGQNNYEQYF. CDR3 sequence (DNA): TGCGCCAGCAGCCAAGGACAAAACAACTACGAGCAGTACTTC.

The J gene is TRBJ1-3, the V gene TRBV4-1, with D tentatively TRBD1 (6 bases). The V end was cut by 4 bases, the J end by 0 bases, with 7 bases between. Germline values: CDR1 MGHRA, CDR2 YSYEKL. The CDR3 sequence is 14 residues long. CDR3 nucleotides: TGCGCCAGCAGCCGAGGGGGCTCTGGAAACACCATATATTTT. It is translated as CASSRGGSGNTIYF.

The chain couples TRBV7-9 to TRBJ1-1; D may be TRBD1 (6 bases). The CDR3 totals 14 residues. Germline V lookup: CDR1 SEHNR, CDR2 FQNEAQ (reference sequence). V lost 4 bases and J 1 base, leaving 10 bases between the germline ends. The CDR3 loop reads CASSWKGGNTEAFF. The CDR3 bases are TGTGCCAGCAGCTGGAAAGGGGGGAACACTGAAGCTTTCTTT. The full variable domain, completed using reference TRBV7-9 and TRBJ1-1, is DTGVSQNPRHKITKRGQNVTFRCDPISEHNRLYWYRQTLGQGPEFLTYFQNEAQLEKSRLLSDRFSAERPKGSFSTLEIQRTEQGDSAMYLCASSWKGGNTEAFFGQGTRLTVV.

V gene TRBV18 combines with J gene TRBJ1-1; D is ambiguous. The germline V and J ends were trimmed by 2 bases and 6 bases, with 19 bases remaining between them. Germline V CDR1 and CDR2: KGHSH, LQKENI. CDR3 length: 16 amino acids. This chain's CDR3 is CASSPMDGRTWPEAFF. The CDR3 coding sequence is TGTGCCAGCTCACCAATGGACGGCCGGACTTGGCCTGAAGCTTTCTTT.

The chain combines TRBV4-3 with TRBJ2-2; 10 bases line up with TRBD2. CDR1 and CDR2 from the germline V gene are LGHNA and YSLEER. The CDR3 is 17 amino acids. Trimming removed 4 bases from V and 7 bases from J; junction bases left unmatched: 12. CDR3 protein: CASSRYLAGDRSGELFF. The CDR3 nucleotides read TGCGCCAGCAGCCGGTATCTAGCGGGAGATCGTAGCGGGGAGCTGTTTTTT.

The rearrangement links TRBV5-8 to TRBJ2-5; D gene unclear. Germline assignment: CDR1 SGHTS and CDR2 YDEGEE. V lost 6 bases and J 5 bases, leaving 20 bases between the germline ends. The CDR3 is 15 amino acids. The CDR3 here is CASTSRSASEETQYF. Written as DNA, the CDR3 is TGTGCCAGCACCTCTAGGTCGGCCTCTGAGGAGACCCAGTACTTC.

This CDR3 is CASSLKRTGGGTPRSTEAFF. CDR3 DNA: TGTGCCAGCTCACTAAAACGTACAGGGGGTGGGACACCGAGGAGTACTGAAGCTTTCTTT. This chain connects TRBV18 to TRBJ1-1, with 8 bases matching TRBD1. CDR1 and CDR2 from the germline V gene are KGHSH and LQKENI. The CDR3 length is 20 residues. V shed 4 bases, J shed 5 bases, and the junction held 24 bases outside the gene matches.

This sequence joins TRBV29-1 and TRBJ2-7, with 7 bases identical to TRBD1. Germline assignment: CDR1 SQVTM and CDR2 ANQGSEA. The ends lost 4 bases at V and 2 bases at J; junction bases unmatched: 2. The CDR3 is 12 amino acids. The CDR3, as DNA: TGCAGCGTTGTAGGGACAGCCTACGAGCAGTACTTC. Its protein product is CSVVGTAYEQYF.

The V and J genes are TRBV29-1 and TRBJ1-1; 8 bases are shared with TRBD1. This CDR3 spans 13 amino acids. CDR1 and CDR2 from the germline V gene are SQVTM and ANQGSEA. V gave up 5 bases and J gave up 4 bases; unmatched junction bases: 6. As DNA, the CDR3 is TGCAGCGTTCCTAACAGGGGGAGCACTGAAGCTTTCTTT. It encodes CSVPNRGSTEAFF.

V usage is TRBV19 and J usage is TRBJ2-3; 10 bases agree with TRBD2. J was trimmed by 2 bases and V by 3 bases; bases with no gene match: 8. Per the germline V gene, CDR1 is LNHDA and CDR2 is SQIVND (reference sequence). This CDR3 is 17 amino acids long. The CDR3 DNA sequence: TGTGCCAGTAGTATTGTAGGACTAGCGGAACACACAGATACGCAGTATTTT. Translation: CASSIVGLAEHTDTQYF.